This T cell receptor (beta chain) was recovered during a study of blood T cells in healthy people across ages. Whole-study results and caveats: When one million T cells were used, diversity estimates were thought to be underestimates.

Each donor was a healthy Caucasian individual from Russia, aged roughly 6 to 95. Worth noting for this clonotype: What it recognizes is unknown.

A J-beta primer mix and a sample-barcoded 5' primer were used in a second PCR of about 7 to 12 cycles. TCRdb processed the 5' RACE reads anew with MiXCR; each CDR3 protein has one entry. The sample lists about 570,000 distinct CDR3 sequences, 25% to 30% occurring once. Trimming shortened V by 3 bases and J by 4 bases, and 15 bases separated the two germline ends. The germline V gene has CDR1 SGHTA and CDR2 FQGNSA. This CDR3 spans 15 amino acids. This TCR derives from a woman between 65 and 79 years old in good health. Sequenced: blood. This sequence joins TRBV7-2 and TRBJ1-2, with a weak D call TRBD1 (5 bases). The CDR3 protein is CASSFSAGGPYGYTF. The CDR3 DNA reads as TGTGCCAGCAGCTTTTCGGCCGGGGGTCCCTATGGCTACACCTTC.